This TCR beta chain emerged from a study of blood T cell repertoires in COVID-19 (dated by TCRdb to the early 2020s). Study-level background: Samples covering the acute and convalescent phases of COVID-19 were provided by collaborators in the United States, Italy and Spain. The sample metadata nearly always contained a de-identified subject ID, COVID-19 status, age in years and sex. The dataset comprised deeply sampled blood TCRbeta repertoires from subjects exposed to, actively infected with, or recovered from COVID-19. The repertoires were made available in a free public database intended to serve as a resource for research on the immune response to SARS-CoV-2. The prospective study material was composed of cDNA or gDNA derived from T cells, B-cell-depleted T cells, or PBMCs. The samples were drawn from the first 160 participants of the ongoing ImmuneRACE study and from 950 to 1,500 subjects provided by 6 global collaborators. HLA class I and class II types, where available, came from metadata supplied by the sample provider rather than from assay-based typing. The paper as a whole reports these results and caveats: How much clinical and demographic metadata was included differed by source and by participant, and the metadata was provided uncurated.

Each collaborating institution followed its own protocols to collect whole blood in K2EDTA tubes. For TCRbeta analysis, collaborators shipped samples as frozen whole blood, isolated PBMCs, or DNA extracted from either of those sample types. As concerns this clone: No antigen is known for it. The input lacks base qualities; no much larger clone sits a single base away.

TCRbeta CDR3 regions were amplified from genomic DNA by means of the immunoSEQ Assay, a bias-controlled multiplex PCR. Concerning the study's data processing: The number of nucleated cells in each sample was estimated from the amplification of reference gene primers within the assay. To quantify the absolute abundance of each unique TCRbeta CDR3 rearrangement, sequence reads were collapsed and filtered. For each sample, productive Simpson clonality was calculated by taking the square root of Simpson's diversity index across productive rearrangements. This is the immuneACCESS table as TCRdb keeps it, with only in-frame sequences that have V and J called. A part of the clones is gone; compared with another copy, unresolved V genes explain less than half, and the rest is unexplained. The D gene and trimming were derived from the DNA, and the V and J assignments and clone size from that table. This sample comprises roughly 230,000 clones, roughly 86% of them detected only once. In total, the top ten clones hold 0.65% to 0.8% of the sample.

The CDR3 measures 15 amino acids from cysteine to phenylalanine. The read is trimmed to its CDR3 DNA, 45 bases read in frame from base 1. CDR1 and CDR2, looked up from the germline V gene, are KGHSH and LQKENI. Unmatched junction bases come to 6, with V trimmed by 2 bases and J by 5 bases. This clonotype was obtained from a human donor in a cohort sampled during active COVID-19. The rearrangement combines TRBV18 with TRBJ1-3; TRBD1 aligns with 7 central bases. The sequencing sample was made of peripheral blood. Here the CDR3 is given as CASSPAGQQRNTIYF. The nucleotides read TGTGCCAGCTCACCAGCGGGACAGCAGAGAAACACCATATATTTT.